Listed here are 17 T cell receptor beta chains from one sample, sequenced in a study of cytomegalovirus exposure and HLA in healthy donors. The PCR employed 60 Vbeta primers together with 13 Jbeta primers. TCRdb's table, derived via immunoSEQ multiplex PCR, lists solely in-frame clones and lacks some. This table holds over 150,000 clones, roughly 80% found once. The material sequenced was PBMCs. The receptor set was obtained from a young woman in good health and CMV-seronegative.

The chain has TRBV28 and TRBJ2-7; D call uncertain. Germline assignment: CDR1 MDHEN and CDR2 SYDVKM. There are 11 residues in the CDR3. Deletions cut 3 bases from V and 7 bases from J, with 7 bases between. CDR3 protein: CASSFNVEQYF. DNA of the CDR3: TGTGCCAGCAGTTTTAATGTGGAGCAGTACTTC. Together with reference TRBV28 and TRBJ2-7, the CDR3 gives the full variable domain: DVKVTQSSRYLVKRTGEKVFLECVQDMDHENMFWYRQDPGLGLRLIYFSYDVKMKEKGDIPEGYSVSREKKERFSLILESASTNQTSMYLCASSFNVEQYFGPGTRLTVT.

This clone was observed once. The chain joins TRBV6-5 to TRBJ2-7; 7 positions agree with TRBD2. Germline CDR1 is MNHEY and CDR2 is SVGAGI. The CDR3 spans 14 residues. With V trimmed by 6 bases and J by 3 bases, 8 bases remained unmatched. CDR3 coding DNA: TGTGCCAGCAGGTTAGCGGGTGCGAGCTACGAGCAGTACTTC. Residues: CASRLAGASYEQYF.

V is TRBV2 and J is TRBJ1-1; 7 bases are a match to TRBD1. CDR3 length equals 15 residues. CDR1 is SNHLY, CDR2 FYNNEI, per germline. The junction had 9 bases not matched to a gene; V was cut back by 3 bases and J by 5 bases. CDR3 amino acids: CASSEGVGGWTEAFF. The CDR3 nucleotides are TGTGCCAGCAGTGAGGGTGTAGGGGGCTGGACTGAAGCTTTCTTT.

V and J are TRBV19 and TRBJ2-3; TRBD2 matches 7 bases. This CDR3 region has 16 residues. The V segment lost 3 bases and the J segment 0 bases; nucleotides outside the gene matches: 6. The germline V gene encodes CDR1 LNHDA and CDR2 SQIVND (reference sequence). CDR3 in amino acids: CASSIGRELSTDTQYF. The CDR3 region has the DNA TGTGCCAGTAGTATCGGGCGGGAGCTAAGCACAGATACGCAGTATTTT.

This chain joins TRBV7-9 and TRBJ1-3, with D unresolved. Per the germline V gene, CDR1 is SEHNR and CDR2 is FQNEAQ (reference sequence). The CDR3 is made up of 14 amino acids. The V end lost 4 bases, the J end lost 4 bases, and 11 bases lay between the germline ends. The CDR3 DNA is TGTGCCAGCAGCTCCCCCACGGAGGGAAACACCATATATTTT. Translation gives CASSSPTEGNTIYF. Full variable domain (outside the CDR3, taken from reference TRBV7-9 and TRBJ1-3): DTGVSQNPRHKITKRGQNVTFRCDPISEHNRLYWYRQTLGQGPEFLTYFQNEAQLEKSRLLSDRFSAERPKGSFSTLEIQRTEQGDSAMYLCASSSPTEGNTIYFGEGSWLTVV.

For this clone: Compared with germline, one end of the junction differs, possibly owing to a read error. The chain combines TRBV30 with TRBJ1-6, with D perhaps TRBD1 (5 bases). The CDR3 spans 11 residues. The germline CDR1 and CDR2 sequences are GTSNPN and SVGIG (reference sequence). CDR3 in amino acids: CAWSAGTWTIW. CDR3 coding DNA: TGTGCCTGGAGTGCAGGGACTTGGACTATTTGG.

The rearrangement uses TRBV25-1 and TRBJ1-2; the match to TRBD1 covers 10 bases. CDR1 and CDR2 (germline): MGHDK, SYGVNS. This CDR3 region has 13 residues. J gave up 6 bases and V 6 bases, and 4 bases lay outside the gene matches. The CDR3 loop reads CASSRQGADGYTF. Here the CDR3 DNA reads TGTGCCAGCAGCCGACAGGGGGCTGATGGCTACACCTTC.

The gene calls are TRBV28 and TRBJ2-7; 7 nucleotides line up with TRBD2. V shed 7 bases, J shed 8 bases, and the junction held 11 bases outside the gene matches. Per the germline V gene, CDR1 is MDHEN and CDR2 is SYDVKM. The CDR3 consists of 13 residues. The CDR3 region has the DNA TGTGCCAGCATGGGGGGGAGCCGGGAGAAGCAGTACTTC. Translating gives CASMGGSREKQYF.

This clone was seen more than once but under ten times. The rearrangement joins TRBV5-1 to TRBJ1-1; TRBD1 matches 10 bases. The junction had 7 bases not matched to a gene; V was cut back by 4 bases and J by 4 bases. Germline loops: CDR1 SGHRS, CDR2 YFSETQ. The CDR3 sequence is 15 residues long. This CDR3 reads CASSPPGTGATEAFF. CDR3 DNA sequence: TGCGCCAGCAGCCCCCCGGGGACAGGGGCCACTGAAGCTTTCTTT.

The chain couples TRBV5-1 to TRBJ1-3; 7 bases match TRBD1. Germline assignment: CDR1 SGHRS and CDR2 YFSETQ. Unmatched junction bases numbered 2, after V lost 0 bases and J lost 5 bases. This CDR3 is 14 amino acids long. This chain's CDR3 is CASSLGDSRNTIYF. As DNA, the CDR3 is TGCGCCAGCAGCTTGGGGGACAGCAGAAACACCATATATTTT.

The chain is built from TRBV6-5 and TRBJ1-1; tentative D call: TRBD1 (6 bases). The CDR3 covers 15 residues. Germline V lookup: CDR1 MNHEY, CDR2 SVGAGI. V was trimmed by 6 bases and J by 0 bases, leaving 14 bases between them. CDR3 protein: CASRTHREMNTEAFF. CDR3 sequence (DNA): TGTGCCAGCAGGACGCACAGGGAGATGAACACTGAAGCTTTCTTT.

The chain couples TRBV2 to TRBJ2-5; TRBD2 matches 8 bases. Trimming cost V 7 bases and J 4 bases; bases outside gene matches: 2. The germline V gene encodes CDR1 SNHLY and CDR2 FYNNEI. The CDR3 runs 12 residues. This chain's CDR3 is CASKRESETQYF. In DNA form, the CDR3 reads TGTGCCAGCAAGCGGGAGTCAGAGACCCAGTACTTC.

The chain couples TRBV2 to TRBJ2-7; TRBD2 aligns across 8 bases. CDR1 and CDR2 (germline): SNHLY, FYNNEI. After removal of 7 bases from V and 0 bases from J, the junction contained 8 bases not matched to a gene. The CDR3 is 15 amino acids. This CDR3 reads CASKSSAGVSYEQYF. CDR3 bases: TGTGCCAGCAAGTCATCAGCGGGAGTCTCCTACGAGCAGTACTTC.

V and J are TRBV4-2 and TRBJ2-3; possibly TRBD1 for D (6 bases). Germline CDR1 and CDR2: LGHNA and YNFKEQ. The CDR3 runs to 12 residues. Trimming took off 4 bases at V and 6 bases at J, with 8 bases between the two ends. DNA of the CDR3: TGTGCCAGCAGCCCCGACAGGGATACGCAGTATTTT. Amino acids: CASSPDRDTQYF.

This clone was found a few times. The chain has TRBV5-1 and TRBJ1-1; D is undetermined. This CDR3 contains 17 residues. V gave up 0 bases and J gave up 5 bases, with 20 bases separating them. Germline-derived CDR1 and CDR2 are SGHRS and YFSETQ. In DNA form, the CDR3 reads TGCGCCAGCAGCTTGGCCCCGACCGGAAGGATCGGGACTGAAGCTTTCTTT. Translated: CASSLAPTGRIGTEAFF.

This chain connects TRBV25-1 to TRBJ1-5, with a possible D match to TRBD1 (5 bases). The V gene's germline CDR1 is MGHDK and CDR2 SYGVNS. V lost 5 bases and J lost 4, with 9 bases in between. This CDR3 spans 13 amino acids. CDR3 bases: TGTGCCAGCAGTTGGGCAGGGAATCAGCCCCAGCATTTT. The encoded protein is CASSWAGNQPQHF.

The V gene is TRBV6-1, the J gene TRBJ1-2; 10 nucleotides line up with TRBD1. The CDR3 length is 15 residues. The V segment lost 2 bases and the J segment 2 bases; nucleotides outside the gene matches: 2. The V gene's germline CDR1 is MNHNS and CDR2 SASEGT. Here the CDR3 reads CASSEMGQGNYGYTF. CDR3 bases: TGTGCCAGCAGTGAAATGGGACAGGGGAACTATGGCTACACCTTC.